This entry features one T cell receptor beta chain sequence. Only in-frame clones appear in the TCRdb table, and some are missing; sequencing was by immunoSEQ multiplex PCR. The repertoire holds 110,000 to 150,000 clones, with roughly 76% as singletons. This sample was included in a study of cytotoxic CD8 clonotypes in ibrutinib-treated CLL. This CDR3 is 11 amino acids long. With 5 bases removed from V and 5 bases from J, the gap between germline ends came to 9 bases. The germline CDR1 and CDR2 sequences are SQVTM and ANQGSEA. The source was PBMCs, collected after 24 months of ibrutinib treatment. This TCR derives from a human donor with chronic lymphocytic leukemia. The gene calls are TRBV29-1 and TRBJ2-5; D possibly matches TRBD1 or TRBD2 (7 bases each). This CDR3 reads CSVQGGETQYF. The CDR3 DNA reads TGCAGCGTTCAGGGGGGGGAGACCCAGTACTTC. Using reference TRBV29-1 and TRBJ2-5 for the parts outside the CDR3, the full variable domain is SAVISQKPSRDICQRGTSLTIQCQVDSQVTMMFWYRQQPGQSLTLIATANQGSEATYESGFVIDKFPISRPNLTFSTLTVSNMSPEDSSIYLCSVQGGETQYFGPGTRLLVL.